The 8 T cell receptor beta chains presented below share a single source sample, sequenced in a study of spatial heterogeneity in lung cancer. Time point denoted: sample taken at primary tumor resection. Findings of the study overall: Tumor mutation counts were tracked by expanded intratumoral alpha and beta TCR counts.

These receptors are not linked to any known antigen. TCRdb reprocessed the 5' RACE reads via MiXCR and lists one record per CDR3 protein. The table has 2,500 or so distinct CDR3 sequences, 1.4% to 1.5% seen once. Material: lung tumor tissue, obtained at surgery. Source of these receptors: a male donor with early-stage non-small cell lung cancer.

This clonotype was picked up many times. The chain links TRBV27 to TRBJ2-1, with 9 bases aligning to TRBD1. The CDR3 loop spans 15 amino acids. CDR1 is MNHEY, CDR2 SMNVEV, per germline (reference sequence). Unmatched junction bases numbered 3, after V lost 5 bases and J lost 1 base. This CDR3 reads CASSSDRGSYNEQFF. In nucleotides, the CDR3 is TGTGCCAGCAGTAGTGACAGGGGGTCCTACAATGAGCAGTTCTTC.

This clonotype is judged medium-sized (0.01 to 0.1%). The rearrangement joins TRBV20-1 to TRBJ2-7; no firm D call. Trimming took off 6 bases at V and 1 base at J, with 7 bases between the two ends. The CDR3 runs to 11 residues. The germline CDR1 and CDR2 sequences are DFQATT and SNEGSKA (reference sequence). Written as DNA, the CDR3 is TGCAGTGCCGACTCGTCCTACGAGCAGTACTTC. It is translated as CSADSSYEQYF.

By proportion, this clonotype is medium-sized. The gene calls are TRBV6-2 or TRBV6-3 and TRBJ1-6; 7 bases align to TRBD1. The V gene's germline CDR1 is MNHEY and CDR2 SVGEGT. The CDR3 runs to 18 residues. V trimming: 6 bases; J trimming: 10 bases; junction bases outside the gene matches: 21. The DNA for the CDR3 is TGTGCCAGCAGCCCCTATACCGCGACCGGGACAGTCGGATCACCCCTCCACTTT. Translation gives CASSPYTATGTVGSPLHF.

This clonotype was counted ten times or more. V gene TRBV11-2 combines with J gene TRBJ1-2; 7 bases map to TRBD1. Germline V gives CDR1 SGHAT, CDR2 FQNNGV. CDR3 size: 16 residues. V lost 1 base, J lost 5 bases, and 10 bases stayed unmatched. This CDR3 reads CASSLVGTDPLYGYTF. CDR3 coding DNA: TGTGCCAGCAGCTTAGTAGGGACAGACCCTCTTTATGGCTACACCTTC. Full variable domain (rest looked up from reference TRBV11-2 and TRBJ1-2): EAGVAQSPRYKIIEKRQSVAFWCNPISGHATLYWYQQILGQGPKLLIQFQNNGVVDDSQLPKDRFSAERLKGVDSTLKIQPAKLEDSAVYLCASSLVGTDPLYGYTFGSGTRLTVV.

This clonotype is medium-sized in the sample. The V and J genes are TRBV5-1 and TRBJ1-4, with D maybe TRBD1 (5 bases). V lost 0 bases, J lost 8 bases, and 14 bases lay in between. The germline CDR1 and CDR2 sequences are SGHRS and YFSETQ. The CDR3 extends over 15 amino acids. The CDR3 nucleotides read TGCGCCAGCAGCTTGGATAGGGGCGTCGTGGAAAAACTGTTTTTT. Protein sequence: CASSLDRGVVEKLFF.

By sample fraction, this clonotype is medium-sized. The CDR3 DNA sequence: TGTGCCAGCAGCCTTAGACAGGGCGATACGCAGTATTTT. Its protein product is CASSLRQGDTQYF. The chain joins TRBV7-2 to TRBJ2-3; 7 bases are a match to TRBD1. Germline CDR1 SGHTA, CDR2 FQGNSA. The CDR3 runs to 13 residues. The V gene end was trimmed by 5 bases and the J gene end by 6 bases; junction bases not matched to a gene: 5.

In this sample, this clonotype is medium-sized. The V gene is TRBV7-2, the J gene TRBJ2-6; D possibly uses TRBD1 or TRBD2 (6 bases each). V lost 1 base, J lost 2 bases, and 9 bases lay in between. Germline loops: CDR1 SGHTA, CDR2 FQGNSA. The CDR3 is 16 residues long. CDR3 nucleotides: TGTGCCAGCAGCTTAGTGGGGGGCGCTGGGGCCAACGTCCTGACTTTC. Amino acid sequence: CASSLVGGAGANVLTF.

This clonotype qualifies as medium-sized. The chain uses TRBV2 and TRBJ2-5, with a weak D call TRBD1 (6 bases). Trimming took 4 bases from V and 4 from J, leaving 7 bases between them. The germline V gene encodes CDR1 SNHLY and CDR2 FYNNEI. The CDR3 loop spans 12 amino acids. The CDR3, as DNA: TGTGCCAGCAGTGTGGGGGCAGAGACCCAGTACTTC. Protein product: CASSVGAETQYF.